The sequence of this TCR beta chain was determined in a study of blood T cell repertoires in COVID-19. Sequencing used immunoSEQ multiplex PCR; TCRdb keeps in-frame clones, though not all of them. Of about 180,000 clones in the sample, 85% to 90% were seen once. The V gene end was trimmed by 3 bases and the J gene end by 0 bases; junction bases not matched to a gene: 5. This CDR3 is 19 amino acids long. Germline V gives CDR1 LGHNA, CDR2 YNFKEQ. This chain uses TRBV4-2 with TRBJ2-4, with 16 bases identical to TRBD2. The sequencing sample was made of peripheral blood. The sequence came from a woman in her 70s with COVID-19, enrolled during active disease. The CDR3 here is CASSQGTSGRGRAKNIQYF. CDR3 nucleotides: TGTGCCAGCAGCCAGGGGACTAGCGGGAGGGGAAGAGCCAAAAACATTCAGTACTTC.